The 25 T cell receptor beta chains presented below share a single source sample, sequenced in a study of blood T cell repertoires in COVID-19 (dated by TCRdb to the early 2020s). Libraries came from the immunoSEQ multiplex PCR assay. TCRdb stores this immuneACCESS table with in-frame sequences only. Part of the clones is absent; in the studies checked, under half of the shortfall reflects unresolved V genes, and no reason is known for the rest. The sample table records 90,000 to 120,000 clones; 89% of these occur just once. 4.5% to 6% of the sample goes to the ten largest clones. Sequenced: peripheral blood. Receptors were obtained from a man aged 40-49 years with active or convalescent COVID-19.

J is TRBJ1-1 and V is TRBV28; 7 bases align to TRBD1. The germline gives CDR1 MDHEN, CDR2 SYDVKM. The CDR3 consists of 15 residues. Losses at the gene ends were 6 bases for V and 4 bases for J; bases not matched to a gene: 11. The DNA for the CDR3 is TGTGCCAGCAGCAAGGAGGGGGCAAGAGGCACTGAAGCTTTCTTT. Translated: CASSKEGARGTEAFF.

The chain combines TRBV7-3 with TRBJ2-1, with 9 positions matching TRBD2. J was trimmed by 4 bases and V by 3 bases; bases with no gene match: 13. The CDR3 consists of 18 residues. Germline lookup yields CDR1 SGHTA and CDR2 FQGTGA. The CDR3 bases are TGTGCCAGCAGCTTTAATTCCGTGGGGCTAGCGGGGTACAATGAGCAGTTCTTC. Translating it yields CASSFNSVGLAGYNEQFF.

V gene TRBV24-1 combines with J gene TRBJ1-1; D gene unclear. In germline, CDR1 is KGHDR, CDR2 SFDVKD. Trimming took off 4 bases at V and 2 bases at J, with 7 bases between the two ends. The CDR3 runs 13 residues. As DNA, the CDR3 is TGTGCCACCAGTGAGCCGGTAAACACTGAAGCTTTCTTT. Residues: CATSEPVNTEAFF.

V usage is TRBV27 and J usage is TRBJ2-7; 7 bases fit TRBD2. Germline V lookup: CDR1 MNHEY, CDR2 SMNVEV (reference sequence). The length of the CDR3 is 15 residues. V lost 6 bases and J lost 2; bases outside the gene matches: 10. CDR3 residues: CASRRESSGPYEQYF. The CDR3 bases are TGTGCCAGCAGACGCGAGTCTAGCGGCCCCTACGAGCAGTACTTC.

V usage is TRBV28 and J usage is TRBJ2-7, with 7 bases identical to TRBD2. CDR3 length: 13 residues. CDR1 is MDHEN and CDR2 is SYDVKM in the germline V gene. With V trimmed by 3 bases and J by 4 bases, 3 bases remained unmatched. CDR3 bases: TGTGCCAGCAGTTTGGCTAGCGGATACGAGCAGTACTTC. This gives the protein CASSLASGYEQYF.

The chain links TRBV4-3 to TRBJ2-7; weak D call: TRBD2 (6 bases). The CDR3 is 13 residues long. Germline CDR1 is LGHNA and CDR2 is YSLEER. Trimming shortened V by 0 bases and J by 6 bases, and 9 bases separated the two germline ends. CDR3 sequence (DNA): TGCGCCAGCAGCCAAGATCAGGGACTCGAGCAGTACTTC. Amino acid sequence: CASSQDQGLEQYF.

The rearrangement joins TRBV4-3 to TRBJ2-7; 9 bases agree with TRBD2. The CDR3 extends over 16 amino acids. Germline assignment: CDR1 LGHNA and CDR2 YSLEER. Trimming at V came to 2 bases and at J to 0 bases, leaving 5 bases not matched to a gene. CDR3 DNA: TGCGCCAGCAGCCAAACCGGGACTAGCAGCTCCTACGAGCAGTACTTC. The encoded protein is CASSQTGTSSSYEQYF.

This chain links TRBV7-8 with TRBJ2-1, with D possibly being TRBD2 (6 bases). The CDR3 contains 14 residues. Germline-derived CDR1 and CDR2 are SGHVS and FQNEAQ. V gave up 4 bases and J gave up 2 bases, with 9 bases separating them. This CDR3 is CASSSGDPYNEQFF. CDR3 DNA sequence: TGTGCCAGCAGCTCGGGGGACCCCTACAATGAGCAGTTCTTC. The variable domain in full, completed from reference TRBV7-8 and TRBJ2-1, reads GAGVSQSPRYKVAKRGQDVALRCDPISGHVSLFWYQQALGQGPEFLTYFQNEAQLDKSGLPSDRFFAERPEGSVSTLKIQRTQQEDSAVYLCASSSGDPYNEQFFGPGTRLTVL.

The chain combines TRBV29-1 with TRBJ2-7; 8 bases match TRBD1. Germline CDR1 and CDR2: SQVTM and ANQGSEA. Trimming cost V 7 bases and J 1 base; bases outside gene matches: 3. The CDR3 runs 12 residues. The CDR3 DNA reads as TGCAGCGCCGGGACAGGTTCCTACGAGCAGTACTTC. Amino acids: CSAGTGSYEQYF.

This chain uses TRBV5-4 with TRBJ2-1, with TRBD2 identical over 9 bases. V was clipped by 4 bases and J by 9 bases; unmatched bases: 14. The CDR3 loop spans 16 amino acids. Looked up from germline, CDR1 is SGHNT and CDR2 is YYREEE (reference sequence). The CDR3 is CASSPRSSGSRSEQFF. The CDR3 nucleotides read TGTGCCAGCAGCCCTCGGAGTAGCGGGAGCCGTAGTGAGCAGTTCTTC.

This clone was detected only a few times. This rearrangement joins TRBV6-5 to TRBJ1-1; 9 bases agree with TRBD1. With 6 bases clipped from V and 5 bases from J, the junction kept 10 bases outside the gene matches. The CDR3 extends over 15 amino acids. The V gene's germline CDR1 is MNHEY and CDR2 SVGAGI. The CDR3 spells CASSRKQGASTEAFF. CDR3 sequence (DNA): TGTGCCAGCAGCCGTAAACAGGGGGCCTCGACTGAAGCTTTCTTT.

The CDR3, as DNA: TGTGCCAGCAGTGAATTGGACAGGGGTCCTGAGCAGTTCTTC. This codes for CASSELDRGPEQFF. The gene calls are TRBV25-1 and TRBJ2-1, with 9 nucleotides matching TRBD1. With 1 base clipped from V and 9 bases from J, the junction kept 4 bases outside the gene matches. Per germline, CDR1 MGHDK and CDR2 SYGVNS. This CDR3 has 14 amino acids.

The V and J genes are TRBV19 and TRBJ1-4; 9 bases map to TRBD1. Germline loops: CDR1 LNHDA, CDR2 SQIVND (reference sequence). CDR3 length: 13 residues. V shed 5 bases and J 10 bases; nucleotides not matched to a gene: 5. CDR3 sequence: CASSAQTGGKLFF. The DNA of the CDR3 is TGTGCCAGTAGTGCACAGACAGGGGGAAAACTGTTTTTT.

This clone has a single count. This sequence joins TRBV4-3 and TRBJ2-3, with TRBD2 matching over 10 bases. Germline lookup yields CDR1 LGHNA and CDR2 YSLEER. The CDR3 is made up of 17 amino acids. V lost 0 bases and J lost 3; bases outside the gene matches: 6. For the CDR3, the DNA is TGCGCCAGCAGCCAAGAGCAGGCTAGCGGGAGTACAGATACGCAGTATTTT. Translating it yields CASSQEQASGSTDTQYF.

The chain joins TRBV5-1 to TRBJ2-2; 9 positions match TRBD2. This CDR3 has 15 residues. After removal of 0 bases from V and 8 bases from J, the junction contained 5 bases not matched to a gene. Germline V CDR1 and CDR2: SGHRS, YFSETQ. CDR3: CASSLESSGNGELFF. The CDR3 DNA reads TGCGCCAGCAGCTTGGAATCTAGCGGGAATGGGGAGCTGTTTTTT.

V and J are TRBV20-1 and TRBJ1-5; unclear D gene. The germline V gene has CDR1 DFQATT and CDR2 SNEGSKA (reference sequence). Trimming left V 3 bases short and J 3 bases short, with 12 bases between. The CDR3 runs to 14 residues. CDR3 amino acids: CSASWGGINQPQHF. The CDR3 nucleotides read TGCAGTGCTAGTTGGGGAGGGATCAATCAGCCCCAGCATTTT.

This chain links TRBV6-6 with TRBJ1-2; 7 bases align to TRBD1. Germline assignment: CDR1 MNHNY and CDR2 SVGAGI (reference sequence). The ends lost 5 bases at V and 7 bases at J; junction bases unmatched: 7. The CDR3 spans 13 residues. The CDR3 DNA follows: TGTGCCAGCAGTCCCCGGGACAGTGGTGGCTACACCTTC. Its protein product is CASSPRDSGGYTF.

The chain combines TRBV6-5 with TRBJ1-1; 8 positions agree with TRBD1. With V trimmed by 7 bases and J by 8 bases, 12 bases remained unmatched. Germline lookup yields CDR1 MNHEY and CDR2 SVGAGI. The CDR3 has 14 residues. The CDR3, as DNA: TGTGCCAGCATTTCAAGAACCAGGGGGCAGGAAGCTTTCTTT. Encoded protein: CASISRTRGQEAFF.

This clone was observed a single time. The V and J genes are TRBV7-9 and TRBJ2-3; a possible D gene is TRBD2 (6 bases). The CDR3 is 16 residues long. Germline V CDR1 and CDR2: SEHNR, FQNEAQ (reference sequence). Trimming left V 1 base short and J 5 bases short, with 16 bases between. For the CDR3, the DNA is TGTGCCAGCAGCTTAGTGATGGGGACGGAGGGAGATACGCAGTATTTT. Translation: CASSLVMGTEGDTQYF.

The DNA of the CDR3 is TGTGCCAGCAGCCAAGATGGCACCCCAGGCATTCAGTACTTC. Protein product: CASSQDGTPGIQYF. The chain is built from TRBV3-1 (or the pseudogene TRBV3-2) and TRBJ2-4; no clear D gene. Deletions cut 0 bases from V and 9 bases from J, with 12 bases between. From germline, CDR1 is LGHDT and CDR2 YNNKEL (reference sequence). The CDR3 spans 14 residues.

The V gene is TRBV4-3, the J gene TRBJ2-1; TRBD2 matches at 11 bases. J gave up 6 bases and V 0 bases, and 22 bases lay outside the gene matches. CDR1 and CDR2 from the germline V gene are LGHNA and YSLEER. CDR3 length: 22 residues. CDR3 loop: CASSQDTPLSLAGVISRNEQFF. The CDR3 coding sequence is TGCGCCAGCAGCCAAGATACCCCACTTTCACTAGCGGGAGTTATATCCCGCAATGAGCAGTTCTTC.

This clone was seen only a few times. This sequence joins TRBV5-6 and TRBJ2-1, with TRBD2 identical over 11 bases. Germline loops: CDR1 SGHDT, CDR2 YYEEEE. The CDR3 covers 17 residues. Trimming took 3 bases from V and 1 from J; bases not matched to a gene: 6. The CDR3 region has the DNA TGTGCCAGCAGCTATAGCGGGAGGGCCAGTTCCTACAATGAGCAGTTCTTC. As protein: CASSYSGRASSYNEQFF.

V and J are TRBV7-2 and TRBJ2-5; 13 bases are shared with TRBD2. The CDR3 spans 16 residues. Germline V gives CDR1 SGHTA, CDR2 FQGNSA. Trimming at V came to 4 bases and at J to 3 bases, leaving 5 bases not matched to a gene. CDR3 loop: CASSSGLAGVKETQYF. CDR3 nucleotide sequence: TGTGCCAGCAGCTCCGGACTAGCGGGAGTCAAAGAGACCCAGTACTTC.

This clone occurred once. The chain combines TRBV6-2 or TRBV6-3 with TRBJ2-7, with D hard to call. The germline V gene has CDR1 MNHEY and CDR2 SVGEGT. CDR3 size: 15 residues. Trimming took off 2 bases at V and 0 bases at J, with 11 bases between the two ends. The CDR3: CASSYKLLRSYEQYF. As DNA, the CDR3 is TGTGCCAGCAGTTACAAGCTTTTACGCTCCTACGAGCAGTACTTC.

In DNA, the CDR3 is TGTGCCAGCAGTTACCCGGCGGGAGAGGTCGAAGATACGCAGTATTTT. Encoded protein: CASSYPAGEVEDTQYF. The rearrangement links TRBV6-2 or TRBV6-3 to TRBJ2-3, with 7 nucleotides matching TRBD2. The trim removed 2 bases at V and 5 bases at J, leaving 10 bases unmatched. CDR3 length: 16 residues. The germline gives CDR1 MNHEY, CDR2 SVGEGT.